These 16 T cell receptor beta chains came from one sample sequenced in a study of monozygotic twins with cystic fibrosis. Method: immunoSEQ multiplex PCR; TCRdb's copy keeps in-frame clones and lacks some. The data contain approximately 17,000 clones, approximately 96% of them singletons. Sequenced sample: blood. The origin of the receptors is a girl aged 2-9 years with cystic fibrosis.

The V gene is TRBV12-5, the J gene TRBJ1-3, with TRBD1 matching over 9 bases. Germline V lookup: CDR1 LGHNT, CDR2 FRNRAP. V was pared by 1 base and J by 0 bases, with 13 bases of the junction left unmatched. This CDR3 is 20 amino acids long. The CDR3 DNA is TGTGCTAGTGGTTTGGCCGGGACAGGGCCCTCGGCCTCCTCTGGAAACACCATATATTTT. This encodes CASGLAGTGPSASSGNTIYF.

This chain joins TRBV25-1 and TRBJ2-7, with D hard to call. Looked up from germline, CDR1 is MGHDK and CDR2 is SYGVNS. Deletions cut 4 bases from V and 3 bases from J, with 4 bases between. This CDR3 spans 11 amino acids. The CDR3 spells CASSVSYEQYF. As DNA, the CDR3 is TGTGCCAGCAGTGTGAGCTACGAGCAGTACTTC.

This sequence joins TRBV28 and TRBJ2-1, with unresolved D. The germline V and J ends were trimmed by 1 base and 2 bases, with 9 bases remaining between them. The CDR3 sequence is 15 residues long. CDR1 MDHEN and CDR2 SYDVKM come from the germline V gene. CDR3 in DNA: TGTGCCAGCAGTTTATACGCCTTGCCCTACAATGAGCAGTTCTTC. Amino acids: CASSLYALPYNEQFF.

The J gene is TRBJ1-6, the V gene TRBV7-8; no clear D. CDR1 and CDR2 (germline): SGHVS, FQNEAQ. This CDR3 has 14 amino acids. With 1 base removed from V and 8 bases from J, the gap between germline ends came to 9 bases. CDR3 in amino acids: CASSLDTVYSPLHF. DNA of the CDR3: TGTGCCAGCAGCTTAGATACGGTGTATTCACCCCTCCACTTT.

The chain is built from TRBV4-3 and TRBJ2-5; 7 bases are shared with TRBD1. This CDR3 has 15 amino acids. V was pared by 1 base and J by 5 bases, with 7 bases of the junction left unmatched. Germline V gene lookup returns CDR1 LGHNA and CDR2 YSLEER. CDR3 residues: CASSQGDSPLETQYF. CDR3 bases: TGCGCCAGCAGCCAAGGGGACAGTCCCTTGGAGACCCAGTACTTC.

CDR3 sequence (DNA): TGTGCCATCAGAATAGGGGAGAACACCGGGGAGCTGTTTTTT. It specifies CAIRIGENTGELFF. J is TRBJ2-2 and V is TRBV10-3, with D maybe TRBD1 (5 bases). Per the germline V gene, CDR1 is ENHRY and CDR2 is SYGVKD. CDR3 length: 14 amino acids. V dropped 6 bases and J dropped 1 base, with 9 bases sitting between them.

The chain uses TRBV7-2 and TRBJ2-1; perhaps TRBD1 as D (5 bases). CDR1 and CDR2 from the germline V gene are SGHTA and FQGNSA. V lost 0 bases and J lost 6, with 15 bases in between. The CDR3 has 16 amino acids. The CDR3 DNA is TGTGCCAGCAGCTTAGCGGCCTGGCGAAGGGGCAATGAGCAGTTCTTC. Amino acids: CASSLAAWRRGNEQFF.

The rearrangement links TRBV5-1 to TRBJ1-1, with TRBD1 as a possible D gene (6 bases). Per germline, CDR1 SGHRS and CDR2 YFSETQ. Trimming stripped 0 bases from V and 0 bases from J, with 15 bases between. The CDR3 sequence is 17 residues long. CDR3 nucleotides: TGCGCCAGCAGCTTGGTTGTTAGGACAGCCATGAACACTGAAGCTTTCTTT. This sequence encodes CASSLVVRTAMNTEAFF. The variable domain in full, with the rest retrieved from reference TRBV5-1 and TRBJ1-1, is KAGVTQTPRYLIKTRGQQVTLSCSPISGHRSVSWYQQTPGQGLQFLFEYFSETQRNKGNFPGRFSGRQFSNSRSEMNVSTLELGDSALYLCASSLVVRTAMNTEAFFGQGTRLTVV.

The DNA of the CDR3 is TGCGCCAGCAGCCAAGAGAGTCGCGGGGGAGCCCTTAAAAACATTCAGTACTTC. Translation gives CASSQESRGGALKNIQYF. This rearrangement joins TRBV4-3 to TRBJ2-4; TRBD2 matches 7 bases. The CDR3 is made up of 18 amino acids. V shed 0 bases and J 4 bases; nucleotides not matched to a gene: 12. Germline loops: CDR1 LGHNA, CDR2 YSLEER.

The V gene is TRBV6-6, the J gene TRBJ1-3; 7 nucleotides match TRBD1. Germline values: CDR1 MNHNY, CDR2 SVGAGI (reference sequence). J lost 7 bases, V lost 8 bases, and 8 bases had no gene match. CDR3 length equals 13 residues. In nucleotides, the CDR3 is TGTGCCAGCGTCAGGGGGTCAGGGAACACCATATATTTT. Translation: CASVRGSGNTIYF.

The chain is built from TRBV11-2 and TRBJ2-1; 8 bases match TRBD2. CDR1 and CDR2 from the germline V gene are SGHAT and FQNNGV. This CDR3 spans 17 amino acids. V lost 1 base, J lost 4 bases, and 9 bases stayed unmatched. The CDR3 here is CASSLAVGSGKYNEQFF. The CDR3, as DNA: TGTGCCAGCAGCTTAGCGGTCGGTAGCGGGAAATACAATGAGCAGTTCTTC. Full variable domain (outside the CDR3, taken from reference TRBV11-2 and TRBJ2-1): EAGVAQSPRYKIIEKRQSVAFWCNPISGHATLYWYQQILGQGPKLLIQFQNNGVVDDSQLPKDRFSAERLKGVDSTLKIQPAKLEDSAVYLCASSLAVGSGKYNEQFFGPGTRLTVL.

The rearrangement joins TRBV5-3 to TRBJ1-2, with 7 positions matching TRBD1. TRBV5-3 belongs to the ORF category, with a function that is uncertain. This CDR3 has 15 residues. V dropped 3 bases and J dropped 3; count of bases not matched to a gene: 8. CDR3 sequence reads: CARSSRGDRDYGYTF. CDR3 coding DNA: TGTGCCAGAAGCTCGAGGGGAGACAGGGACTATGGCTACACCTTC.

V usage is TRBV30 and J usage is TRBJ2-3, with TRBD2 as a possible D gene (6 bases). V lost 5 bases, J lost 11 bases, and 20 bases lay in between. The CDR3 totals 13 residues. The germline CDR1 and CDR2 sequences are GTSNPN and SVGIG (reference sequence). The CDR3 bases are TGTGCCTGGCTACTGCTTGTGGGCGGGGAGCAGTATTTT. Amino acid sequence: CAWLLLVGGEQYF.

To note about this clone: A junction end diverges from the germline sequence, so it may reflect a read error. CDR3 region: CASSLVRVGSSEQYF. DNA of the CDR3: TGTGCCAGCAGCTTGGTTAGGGTAGGATCCTCCGAGCAGTACTTC. J is TRBJ2-7 and V is TRBV5-5; D is uncertain. CDR1 and CDR2 from the germline V gene are SGHKS and YYEKEE (reference sequence). The CDR3 length is 15 residues.

This clone was seen only once. This chain links TRBV5-4 with TRBJ1-2, with D possibly TRBD1 on 6 matching bases. Looked up from germline, CDR1 is SGHNT and CDR2 is YYREEE (reference sequence). Between the trimmed V and J ends, which lost 10 bases and 4 bases, there was a span of 17 bases. This CDR3 spans 13 amino acids. The DNA of the CDR3 is TGTGCCGCGACACGGGGGGGGGCCTATGGCTACACCTTC. Translation gives CAATRGGAYGYTF.

J is TRBJ1-6 and V is TRBV7-2; D gene ambiguous. The CDR3 covers 17 residues. CDR1 and CDR2 from the germline V gene are SGHTA and FQGNSA. Trimming removed 1 base from V and 0 bases from J, with 10 bases in between. Written as DNA, the CDR3 is TGTGCCAGCAGCTTAGGGAGTACGAGCTCCTATAATTCACCCCTCCACTTT. This gives the protein CASSLGSTSSYNSPLHF. The full variable domain, with the rest looked up from reference TRBV7-2 and TRBJ1-6, is GAGVSQSPSNKVTEKGKDVELRCDPISGHTALYWYRQSLGQGLEFLIYFQGNSAPDKSGLPSDRFSAERTGGSVSTLTIQRTQQEDSAVYLCASSLGSTSSYNSPLHFGNGTRLTVT.